The 31 T cell receptor beta chains listed next were all sequenced from one sample in a study of early T cells in non-severe SARS-CoV-2 infection. Each CDR3 protein gets one entry after TCRdb re-called the 5' RACE reads with MiXCR. The sample records 45,000 to 60,000 distinct CDR3 sequences, roughly a tenth being singletons. The sequenced material came from whole blood. Receptor source: an adult who was a healthcare worker with PCR-confirmed SARS-CoV-2 infection or an uninfected control (not recorded which).

V usage is TRBV30 and J usage is TRBJ1-5, with a tentative D call TRBD1 (6 bases). Germline CDR1 and CDR2: GTSNPN and SVGIG (reference sequence). The V end lost 2 bases, the J end lost 7 bases, and 15 bases lay between the germline ends. The CDR3 sequence is 14 residues long. In nucleotides, the CDR3 is TGTGCCTGGAGTCGACAGGTTATCGGCCAGCCCCAGCATTTT. Protein: CAWSRQVIGQPQHF. Supplemented by reference TRBV30 and TRBJ1-5, the full variable domain reads SQTIHQWPATLVQPVGSPLSLECTVEGTSNPNLYWYRQAAGRGLQLLFYSVGIGQISSEVPQNLSASRPQDRQFILSSKKLLLSDSGFYLCAWSRQVIGQPQHFGDGTRLSIL.

In this sample, this clonotype turned up many times. This chain links TRBV7-9 with TRBJ1-1; tentative D call: TRBD1 (6 bases). The germline CDR1 and CDR2 sequences are SEHNR and FQNEAQ (reference sequence). V lost 2 bases, J lost 4 bases, and 17 bases lay in between. The CDR3 consists of 16 residues. The CDR3 loop reads CASSLHRELASTEAFF. The CDR3 DNA follows: TGTGCCAGCAGCTTACACAGGGAATTGGCGAGCACTGAAGCTTTCTTT. Full variable domain (remainder filled in from reference TRBV7-9 and TRBJ1-1): DTGVSQNPRHKITKRGQNVTFRCDPISEHNRLYWYRQTLGQGPEFLTYFQNEAQLEKSRLLSDRFSAERPKGSFSTLEIQRTEQGDSAMYLCASSLHRELASTEAFFGQGTRLTVV.

This clonotype occurred many times. The chain has TRBV12-3 or TRBV12-4 and TRBJ1-2; no clear D gene. This CDR3 region has 12 residues. Trimming removed 3 bases at V and 4 bases at J, with 6 bases between. The CDR3 DNA reads as TGTGCCAGCAGTTTTTGGGGCTATGGCTACACCTTC. It specifies CASSFWGYGYTF.

This clonotype has ten or more counts. This chain uses TRBV28 with TRBJ1-2; TRBD1 matches 9 bases. CDR3 length: 14 residues. V lost 2 bases to trimming and J lost 5 bases; unmatched junction nucleotides: 3. Germline CDR1 MDHEN, CDR2 SYDVKM. CDR3 amino acids: CASSLTGGKYGYTF. DNA for the CDR3: TGTGCCAGCAGTTTAACAGGGGGCAAGTATGGCTACACCTTC.

This clonotype was picked up many times. The chain combines TRBV7-9 with TRBJ2-7, with D tentatively TRBD1 or TRBD2 (7 bases each). The CDR3 runs 16 residues. The V end was cut by 0 bases, the J end by 0 bases, with 12 bases between. From germline, CDR1 is SEHNR and CDR2 FQNEAQ (reference sequence). The CDR3 DNA follows: TGTGCCAGCAGCTTAGCCAGGGGGGGCCACTCCTACGAGCAGTACTTC. This sequence encodes CASSLARGGHSYEQYF.

This clonotype was picked up many times. The rearrangement uses TRBV10-3 and TRBJ1-5; TRBD1 matches 7 bases. CDR1 is ENHRY and CDR2 is SYGVKD in the germline V gene. The length of the CDR3 is 14 residues. With 6 bases clipped from V and 4 bases from J, the junction kept 6 bases outside the gene matches. DNA of the CDR3: TGTGCCATCAGCCCGGGACAGATAAATCAGCCCCAGCATTTT. Its protein is CAISPGQINQPQHF.

Many counts were recorded for this clonotype. V is TRBV20-1 and J is TRBJ2-2; D not certain. Germline V lookup: CDR1 DFQATT, CDR2 SNEGSKA (reference sequence). The ends were cut back, 0 bases at V and 3 bases at J, with 11 bases in the middle. The CDR3 sequence is 15 residues long. CDR3 residues: CSARDVGRDTGELFF. The DNA for the CDR3 is TGCAGTGCTAGAGATGTAGGGCGCGACACCGGGGAGCTGTTTTTT.

On this clonotype itself: A much larger clone lies a single base off, so this may be a read error. The chain carries TRBV20-1 and TRBJ2-3; D tentatively reads TRBD1 or TRBD2 (6 bases each). Trimming shortened V by 7 bases and J by 2 bases, and 10 bases separated the two germline ends. The CDR3 is made up of 12 amino acids. Germline V gene lookup returns CDR1 DFQATT and CDR2 SNEGSKA (reference sequence). CDR3 DNA sequence: TGCAGTGGGGGGGCCGACACAGATACGCAGTATTTT. It encodes CSGGADTDTQYF.

CDR3 amino acids: CASSLGQLETQYF. DNA for the CDR3: TGTGCCAGCAGCTTGGGACAGTTGGAGACCCAGTACTTC. V usage is TRBV7-3 and J usage is TRBJ2-5; 7 bases line up with TRBD1. The CDR3 consists of 13 residues. V lost 3 bases to trimming and J lost 5 bases; unmatched junction nucleotides: 3. Looked up from germline, CDR1 is SGHTA and CDR2 is FQGTGA.

The sample holds many counts of this clonotype. This rearrangement joins TRBV29-1 to TRBJ2-3, with 14 bases matching TRBD2. The germline V gene encodes CDR1 SQVTM and CDR2 ANQGSEA. V lost 4 bases to trimming and J lost 5 bases; unmatched junction nucleotides: 8. There are 16 residues in the CDR3. CDR3 in amino acids: CSVGRGLAGVGDTQYF. DNA for the CDR3: TGCAGCGTTGGCAGGGGACTAGCGGGAGTAGGAGATACGCAGTATTTT.

In this sample, this clonotype turned up many times. The rearrangement joins TRBV14 to TRBJ2-2; D tentatively fits TRBD1 or TRBD2 (5 bases each). Trimming removed 4 bases at V and 0 bases at J, with 12 bases between. The CDR3 spans 16 residues. Germline V gives CDR1 SGHDN, CDR2 FVKESK. The CDR3 sequence: CASSRLGRANTGELFF. The CDR3, as DNA: TGTGCCAGCAGCCGCTTGGGACGGGCGAACACCGGGGAGCTGTTTTTT.

The chain uses TRBV11-3 and TRBJ2-5; D is unclear. V dropped 5 bases and J dropped 0 bases, with 4 bases sitting between them. The germline CDR1 and CDR2 sequences are SGHNT and YENEEA. This CDR3 is 12 amino acids long. The CDR3 DNA reads TGTGCCAGCAGCGCTGACCAAGAGACCCAGTACTTC. Encoded protein: CASSADQETQYF.

The chain links TRBV5-1 to TRBJ1-1, with D perhaps TRBD1 (6 bases). The germline V gene has CDR1 SGHRS and CDR2 YFSETQ. Trimming removed 4 bases at V and 3 bases at J, with 16 bases between. The CDR3 length is 15 residues. This CDR3 is CASSAYRVRDTEAFF. DNA of the CDR3: TGCGCCAGCAGCGCTTACAGGGTCAGGGACACTGAAGCTTTCTTT.

This clonotype has a handful of counts. V and J are TRBV5-1 and TRBJ1-2; D is uncertain. Trimming shortened V by 1 base and J by 1 base, and 11 bases separated the two germline ends. Germline V gene sequence: CDR1 SGHRS, CDR2 YFSETQ. This CDR3 region has 15 residues. In nucleotides, the CDR3 is TGCGCCAGCAGCTTGATTTCCATGTTTAACTATGGCTACACCTTC. This encodes CASSLISMFNYGYTF. Combining the CDR3 with reference TRBV5-1 and TRBJ1-2 gives the whole variable domain KAGVTQTPRYLIKTRGQQVTLSCSPISGHRSVSWYQQTPGQGLQFLFEYFSETQRNKGNFPGRFSGRQFSNSRSEMNVSTLELGDSALYLCASSLISMFNYGYTFGSGTRLTVV.

There are many counts of this clonotype. V and J are TRBV10-3 and TRBJ1-5; a possible D gene is TRBD1 (6 bases). V was trimmed by 4 bases and J by 4 bases, leaving 17 bases between them. CDR3 length: 16 amino acids. CDR1 and CDR2 (germline): ENHRY, SYGVKD. The CDR3 here is CAISAIPRDINQPQHF. The CDR3 DNA sequence: TGTGCCATCAGTGCCATTCCCCGGGACATTAATCAGCCCCAGCATTTT.

The V gene is TRBV6-5, the J gene TRBJ2-3; D is unclear. Germline CDR1 MNHEY, CDR2 SVGAGI. V dropped 4 bases and J dropped 5 bases, with 7 bases sitting between them. CDR3 length: 12 residues. Here the CDR3 DNA reads TGTGCCAGCAGTTCGTCAGAAGATACGCAGTATTTT. This encodes CASSSSEDTQYF.

This clonotype was seen ten or more times. The genes are TRBV9 and TRBJ2-5, with 12 bases matching TRBD2. The CDR3 runs 20 residues. Germline V gene data show CDR1 as SGDLS and CDR2 as YYNGEE. V shed 3 bases, J shed 2 bases, and the junction held 17 bases outside the gene matches. Here the CDR3 DNA reads TGTGCCAGCAGCGCCCGAATCGGACTAGCGGGGAATACCTTTCAAGAGACCCAGTACTTC. It codes for CASSARIGLAGNTFQETQYF. Drawing the rest from reference TRBV9 and TRBJ2-5, the complete variable domain is DSGVTQTPKHLITATGQRVTLRCSPRSGDLSVYWYQQSLDQGLQFLIQYYNGEERAKGNILERFSAQQFPDLHSELNLSSLELGDSALYFCASSARIGLAGNTFQETQYFGPGTRLLVL.

The genes are TRBV15 and TRBJ2-5; D is possibly TRBD1 (7 bases). Germline CDR1 reads LNHNV; CDR2 reads YYDKDF (reference sequence). V was shortened by 0 bases and J by 4 bases, with 15 bases between the two germline ends. This CDR3 region has 16 residues. The CDR3, as DNA: TGTGCCACCAGCAGAGATTGGAGGGGGCGCCCAGAGACCCAGTACTTC. It translates to CATSRDWRGRPETQYF.

There are many counts of this clonotype. DNA of the CDR3: TGTGCCACCAGCAGAGTCCCTGGGAGGGAACTAGCCAAAAACATTCAGTACTTC. This gives the protein CATSRVPGRELAKNIQYF. The J gene is TRBJ2-4, the V gene TRBV15, with 7 nucleotides matching TRBD2. V lost 1 base to trimming and J lost 0 bases; unmatched junction nucleotides: 9. The CDR3 consists of 18 residues. The germline gives CDR1 LNHNV, CDR2 YYDKDF (reference sequence).

In its sample, this clonotype was seen many times. The V and J genes are TRBV12-3 or TRBV12-4 and TRBJ1-1; TRBD1 is a possible D gene (5 bases). Trimming removed 2 bases from V and 10 bases from J, with 11 bases in between. There are 12 residues in the CDR3. The CDR3 region is CASSLRVGTAFF. For the CDR3, the DNA is TGTGCCAGCAGTTTAAGGGTGGGGACAGCTTTCTTT.

The rearrangement links TRBV18 to TRBJ2-7; weak D call: TRBD1 (6 bases). CDR3 size: 13 residues. Germline V gene data show CDR1 as KGHSH and CDR2 as LQKENI. Trimming pared 6 bases from V and 7 bases from J, leaving 16 bases between. DNA for the CDR3: TGTGCCAGCTCCCAGAGGTCCCAGGGGGAGCAGTACTTC. Translating it yields CASSQRSQGEQYF.

The table lists this clonotype with a few counts. The chain carries TRBV6-4 and TRBJ2-1, with D unresolved. The V and J ends lost 2 bases and 1 base respectively, with 9 bases between them. Germline V gene lookup returns CDR1 MRHNA and CDR2 SNTAGT. The CDR3 has 15 amino acids. The CDR3, as DNA: TGTGCCAGCAGTGACGGTAGTACGTCCTACAATGAGCAGTTCTTC. It codes for CASSDGSTSYNEQFF.

The J gene is TRBJ1-2, the V gene TRBV20-1, with D possibly matching TRBD1 (5 bases). The V gene's germline CDR1 is DFQATT and CDR2 SNEGSKA (reference sequence). V was shortened by 3 bases and J by 4 bases, with 12 bases between the two germline ends. The CDR3 has 13 amino acids. CDR3 protein: CSASWGPIYGYTF. CDR3 nucleotides: TGCAGTGCTAGTTGGGGACCTATCTATGGCTACACCTTC.

This chain joins TRBV7-9 and TRBJ2-2; D gene unclear. Deletions cut 2 bases from V and 5 bases from J, with 9 bases between. Germline lookup yields CDR1 SEHNR and CDR2 FQNEAQ (reference sequence). The CDR3 contains 14 residues. CDR3 sequence: CASSLQEYTGELFF. In DNA form, the CDR3 reads TGTGCCAGCAGCTTACAGGAGTATACCGGGGAGCTGTTTTTT.

The sample holds many counts of this clonotype. The rearrangement links TRBV12-3 or TRBV12-4 to TRBJ2-5; 9 bases are a match to TRBD2. V lost 4 bases to trimming and J lost 3 bases; unmatched junction nucleotides: 12. The CDR3 covers 17 residues. The DNA for the CDR3 is TGTGCCAGCAGTTGGGGGTCGGGAGCGGGAGGCGAAGAGACCCAGTACTTC. As protein: CASSWGSGAGGEETQYF.

Concerning this clonotype itself: An end of the junction does not agree with germline; a read error may underlie this. The J gene is TRBJ1-1, the V gene TRBV7-9; D uncertain. This CDR3 spans 15 amino acids. Germline CDR1 is SEHNR and CDR2 is FQNEAQ (reference sequence). As DNA, the CDR3 is TGTGCCAGCAGCTTAGGGCGGGGATTGAAAACTGAAGCTTTCTTT. Translated: CASSLGRGLKTEAFF.

There are many counts of this clonotype. The genes are TRBV29-1 and TRBJ2-1; 15 bases agree with TRBD2. This CDR3 has 14 residues. In germline, CDR1 is SQVTM, CDR2 ANQGSEA. V shed 4 bases, J shed 11 bases, and the junction held 6 bases outside the gene matches. As DNA, the CDR3 is TGCAGCGTTGCCGGACTAGCGGGGGGGCGGCAGCAGTTCTTC. It specifies CSVAGLAGGRQQFF.

Only a few counts were recorded for this clonotype. The chain is built from TRBV29-1 and TRBJ1-1; D not resolved. CDR3 size: 9 residues. V was trimmed by 7 bases and J by 4 bases, leaving 4 bases between them. From germline, CDR1 is SQVTM and CDR2 ANQGSEA. The CDR3 coding sequence is TGCAGCGCGGGCACTGAAGCTTTCTTT. Its protein is CSAGTEAFF.

This clonotype was detected ten times or more. V and J are TRBV12-3 or TRBV12-4 and TRBJ2-2; 9 bases map to TRBD1. With 3 bases clipped from V and 5 bases from J, the junction kept 7 bases outside the gene matches. The CDR3 length is 16 residues. The CDR3 loop reads CASSLGGQGGTGELFF. DNA for the CDR3: TGTGCCAGCAGTTTGGGGGGACAGGGCGGGACCGGGGAGCTGTTTTTT.

The table lists this clonotype with many counts. This sequence joins TRBV29-1 and TRBJ1-1; D might be TRBD1 (6 bases). The germline V gene has CDR1 SQVTM and CDR2 ANQGSEA. The CDR3 is made up of 14 amino acids. V was trimmed by 2 bases and J by 4 bases, leaving 14 bases between them. CDR3 in DNA: TGCAGCGTTGAACTACAAGGGGGAGGCACTGAAGCTTTCTTT. Translating it yields CSVELQGGGTEAFF.

This clonotype was recorded many times. This sequence joins TRBV14 and TRBJ2-7, with D possibly being TRBD1 or TRBD2 (6 bases each). V lost 1 base to trimming and J lost 5 bases, with 18 bases between them. The CDR3 runs to 16 residues. Germline V CDR1 and CDR2: SGHDN, FVKESK. CDR3 residues: CASSQGMGGAVHEQYF. For the CDR3, the DNA is TGTGCCAGCAGCCAAGGGATGGGGGGCGCGGTCCACGAGCAGTACTTC. The variable domain in full, with the rest retrieved from reference TRBV14 and TRBJ2-7, is EAGVTQFPSHSVIEKGQTVTLRCDPISGHDNLYWYRRVMGKEIKFLLHFVKESKQDESGMPNNRFLAERTGGTYSTLKVQPAELEDSGVYFCASSQGMGGAVHEQYFGPGTRLTVT.